The clone carrying this TCR beta chain has a handful of counts. The antigen is undetermined. Sequencing libraries made from TCR beta cDNA carried unique molecular identifiers. TCRdb itself ran the PCR reads through MiXCR, one entry per CDR3 protein. Here the sample spans 750,000 to 950,000 distinct CDR3 sequences, around 50% being singletons. Germline CDR1 MNHEY, CDR2 SMNVEV (reference sequence). This CDR3 has 17 residues. J was trimmed by 1 base and V by 6 bases; bases with no gene match: 10. The sample originates from a study of post-analysis software for immune sequencing data. Study-wide points: Relative to controls, patients had about 5 TRBV segments at higher frequency, with TRBV5-6, TRBV5-1 and TRBV20-1 among these.

This receptor was identified in a girl under 18 with multiple sclerosis. The J gene is TRBJ2-5, the V gene TRBV27; 11 positions match TRBD2. Sequenced sample: blood. This CDR3 is CASSSRGGLAVQETQYF. CDR3 sequence (DNA): TGTGCCAGCAGCTCCCGGGGGGGACTAGCGGTCCAAGAGACCCAGTACTTC.